Sequencing of this T cell receptor (beta chain) was carried out in a study of T cell responses to AZD1222 COVID-19 vaccine. Study-wide results and limits: The donor cohort was predominantly white British with a female majority, and clonal diversity may have been underestimated. Regions left unmutated in variants are reportedly the target of nearly half of spike-specific TCRs.

Using immunoSEQ multiplex PCR, the repertoire was profiled, and TCRdb retains in-frame clones only, with some absent. The sample shows some 150,000 clones, under 95% of them seen only once. This CDR3 comprises 13 residues. The germline V gene has CDR1 MDHEN and CDR2 SYDVKM. V lost 5 bases to trimming and J lost 7 bases, with 12 bases between them. Details on this clone: Its antigen is undetermined.

The receptor's source is an adult in good health. This chain links TRBV28 with TRBJ1-5; a possible D gene is TRBD1 (5 bases). The starting material was peripheral blood, obtained on day 0 of AZD1222 vaccination. The CDR3 coding sequence is TGTGCCAGCAGTCCAGGGTACGGACAGCCCCAGCATTTT. Protein: CASSPGYGQPQHF. Full variable domain (remainder filled in from reference TRBV28 and TRBJ1-5): DVKVTQSSRYLVKRTGEKVFLECVQDMDHENMFWYRQDPGLGLRLIYFSYDVKMKEKGDIPEGYSVSREKKERFSLILESASTNQTSMYLCASSPGYGQPQHFGDGTRLSIL.